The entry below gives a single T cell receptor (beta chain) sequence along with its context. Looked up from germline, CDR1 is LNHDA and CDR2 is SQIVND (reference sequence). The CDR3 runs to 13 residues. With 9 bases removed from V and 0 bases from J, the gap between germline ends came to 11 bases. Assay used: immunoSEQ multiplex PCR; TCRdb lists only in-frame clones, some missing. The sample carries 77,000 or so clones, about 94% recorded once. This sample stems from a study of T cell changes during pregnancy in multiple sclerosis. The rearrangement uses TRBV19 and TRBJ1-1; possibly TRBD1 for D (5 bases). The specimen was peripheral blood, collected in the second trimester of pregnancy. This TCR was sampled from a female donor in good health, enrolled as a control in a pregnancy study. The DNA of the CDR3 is TGTGCCAGCCGCAGGGACTTGAACACTGAAGCTTTCTTT. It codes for CASRRDLNTEAFF. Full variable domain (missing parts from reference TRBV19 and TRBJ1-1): DGGITQSPKYLFRKEGQNVTLSCEQNLNHDAMYWYRQDPGQGLRLIYYSQIVNDFQKGDIAEGYSVSREKKESFPLTVTSAQKNPTAFYLCASRRDLNTEAFFGQGTRLTVV.